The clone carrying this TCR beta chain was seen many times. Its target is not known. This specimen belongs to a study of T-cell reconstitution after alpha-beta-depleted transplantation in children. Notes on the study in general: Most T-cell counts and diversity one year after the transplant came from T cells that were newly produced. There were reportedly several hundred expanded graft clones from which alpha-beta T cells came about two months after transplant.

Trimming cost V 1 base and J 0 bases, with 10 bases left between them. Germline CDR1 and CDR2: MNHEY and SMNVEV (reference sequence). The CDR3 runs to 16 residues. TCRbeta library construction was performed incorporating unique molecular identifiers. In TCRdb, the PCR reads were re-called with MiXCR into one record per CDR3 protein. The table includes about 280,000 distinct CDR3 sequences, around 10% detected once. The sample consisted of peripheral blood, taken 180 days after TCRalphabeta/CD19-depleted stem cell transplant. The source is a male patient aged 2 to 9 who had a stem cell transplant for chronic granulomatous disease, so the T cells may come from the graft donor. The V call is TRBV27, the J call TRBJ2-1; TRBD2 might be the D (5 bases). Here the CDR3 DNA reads TGTGCCAGCAGTTTATTTCGGAGGAGCTCCTACAATGAGCAGTTCTTC. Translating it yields CASSLFRRSSYNEQFF.